Each of the 23 T cell receptor beta chains below was sequenced from the same sample in a study of blood T cell repertoires in COVID-19. Only in-frame clones appear in the TCRdb table, and some are missing; sequencing was by immunoSEQ multiplex PCR. This table holds 90,000 to 120,000 clones, around 89% found once. Source material: peripheral blood. The receptors here all came from a man aged 35-49 years with active or convalescent COVID-19.

This clone was detected only a few times. CDR3 coding DNA: TGTGCCAGCAGTTCCTATACAGGGAGCGCGTATGGCTACACCTTC. Translated, it gives CASSSYTGSAYGYTF. This sequence joins TRBV28 and TRBJ1-2; maybe TRBD1 (6 bases). Germline CDR1 MDHEN, CDR2 SYDVKM. V dropped 4 bases and J dropped 5 bases, with 17 bases sitting between them. The CDR3 totals 15 residues.

J is TRBJ2-7 and V is TRBV4-2, with 7 bases aligning to TRBD2. The germline CDR1 and CDR2 sequences are LGHNA and YNFKEQ. The CDR3 is made up of 15 amino acids. With 0 bases clipped from V and 2 bases from J, the junction kept 4 bases outside the gene matches. This CDR3 is CASSQDLAEAYEQYF. The DNA of the CDR3 is TGTGCCAGCAGCCAAGATCTAGCGGAGGCCTACGAGCAGTACTTC.

The V call is TRBV11-2, the J call TRBJ2-7; D is perhaps TRBD1 (5 bases). The CDR3 has 17 amino acids. Germline lookup yields CDR1 SGHAT and CDR2 FQNNGV. The V and J ends lost 0 bases and 0 bases respectively, with 15 bases between them. In DNA, the CDR3 is TGTGCCAGCAGCTTAGAGCGGACAACTACCCGCTCCTACGAGCAGTACTTC. Its translation is CASSLERTTTRSYEQYF.

This chain links TRBV5-1 with TRBJ2-1, with 10 bases fitting TRBD1. CDR1 is SGHRS and CDR2 is YFSETQ in the germline V gene. The V gene end was trimmed by 0 bases and the J gene end by 7 bases; junction bases not matched to a gene: 16. This CDR3 region has 19 residues. CDR3 in amino acids: CASSLAGTGVPYPGNEQFF. The CDR3 nucleotides read TGCGCCAGCAGCTTGGCCGGGACAGGGGTCCCCTACCCGGGAAATGAGCAGTTCTTC.

This chain joins TRBV7-2 and TRBJ2-3, with 7 bases lining up with TRBD2. This CDR3 is 14 amino acids long. The trim removed 8 bases at V and 2 bases at J, leaving 7 bases unmatched. Germline V gene sequence: CDR1 SGHTA, CDR2 FQGNSA. The DNA of the CDR3 is TGTGCCAGCCTGGGGGGGTCGCCCACAGATACGCAGTATTTT. This codes for CASLGGSPTDTQYF.

The rearrangement links TRBV7-9 to TRBJ2-1; 7 nucleotides line up with TRBD2. V trimming: 5 bases; J trimming: 9 bases; junction bases outside the gene matches: 7. CDR1 is SEHNR, CDR2 FQNEAQ, per germline (reference sequence). This CDR3 has 13 amino acids. The CDR3 here is CASSGGTNLEQFF. As DNA, the CDR3 is TGTGCCAGCAGCGGCGGGACTAACCTTGAGCAGTTCTTC.

This chain uses TRBV30 with TRBJ1-2; D is unresolved. Germline V gene lookup returns CDR1 GTSNPN and CDR2 SVGIG (reference sequence). The CDR3 loop spans 13 amino acids. V was cut by 7 bases and J by 6 bases, with 18 bases left in between. The CDR3 reads CASARRSRNGYTF. CDR3 nucleotides: TGTGCCTCCGCGAGACGGAGTAGAAATGGCTACACCTTC.

The rearrangement links TRBV27 to TRBJ2-2, with no clear D. The CDR3 extends over 12 amino acids. Trimming cost V 8 bases and J 4 bases, with 8 bases left between them. The germline CDR1 and CDR2 sequences are MNHEY and SMNVEV (reference sequence). DNA for the CDR3: TGTGCCAGCCGTAGATTCACCGGGGAGCTGTTTTTT. This gives the protein CASRRFTGELFF.

The gene calls are TRBV6-2 or TRBV6-3 and TRBJ1-1; D perhaps matches TRBD1 (6 bases). The V gene lost 6 bases and the J gene lost 7 bases, with 12 bases spanning the gap. The CDR3 is made up of 12 amino acids. CDR1 MNHEY and CDR2 SVGEGT come from the germline V gene. The CDR3 reads CASSPRGYEAFF. CDR3 DNA sequence: TGTGCCAGCAGCCCCAGGGGCTATGAAGCTTTCTTT.

The chain employs TRBV27 and TRBJ2-7, with D maybe TRBD1 (6 bases). The V and J ends lost 6 bases and 2 bases respectively, with 14 bases between them. The CDR3 is 14 residues long. In germline, CDR1 is MNHEY, CDR2 SMNVEV (reference sequence). The CDR3 spells CASSDQGTTYEQYF. The CDR3 nucleotides are TGTGCCAGCAGCGATCAGGGGACAACCTACGAGCAGTACTTC.

J is TRBJ2-5 and V is TRBV11-2; D unresolved. This CDR3 spans 14 amino acids. V was shortened by 1 base and J by 5 bases, with 11 bases between the two germline ends. The V gene's germline CDR1 is SGHAT and CDR2 FQNNGV. The CDR3 sequence is CASSLASQWETQYF. The CDR3 bases are TGTGCCAGCAGCTTAGCGTCTCAGTGGGAGACCCAGTACTTC. The variable domain in full, with the rest retrieved from reference TRBV11-2 and TRBJ2-5, is EAGVAQSPRYKIIEKRQSVAFWCNPISGHATLYWYQQILGQGPKLLIQFQNNGVVDDSQLPKDRFSAERLKGVDSTLKIQPAKLEDSAVYLCASSLASQWETQYFGPGTRLLVL.

The rearrangement uses TRBV24-1 and TRBJ2-3; D is possibly TRBD1 (5 bases). Trimming pared 0 bases from V and 3 bases from J, leaving 12 bases between. Germline V CDR1 and CDR2: KGHDR, SFDVKD. The CDR3 runs 16 residues. DNA of the CDR3: TGTGCCACCAGTGATTTGGTGCAGGGTCGAACAGATACGCAGTATTTT. As protein: CATSDLVQGRTDTQYF.

The chain is built from TRBV7-2 and TRBJ2-7; 8 nucleotides match TRBD2. CDR1 SGHTA and CDR2 FQGNSA come from the germline V gene. This CDR3 contains 15 residues. The junction had 3 bases not matched to a gene; V was cut back by 0 bases and J by 2 bases. DNA of the CDR3: TGTGCCAGCAGCTTAGCCGCGGGGGGTACCTACGAGCAGTACTTC. This sequence encodes CASSLAAGGTYEQYF.

This chain joins TRBV28 and TRBJ1-2; a possible D gene is TRBD1 (5 bases). The CDR3 length is 13 residues. CDR1 and CDR2 from the germline V gene are MDHEN and SYDVKM. Trimming cost V 2 bases and J 3 bases, with 7 bases left between them. CDR3 in DNA: TGTGCCAGCAGTTTAAGGGGTGACTATGGCTACACCTTC. Translation gives CASSLRGDYGYTF.

The V gene is TRBV19, the J gene TRBJ2-7; 12 bases are a match to TRBD2. The CDR3 extends over 15 amino acids. V shed 2 bases, J shed 3 bases, and the junction held 2 bases outside the gene matches. From germline, CDR1 is LNHDA and CDR2 SQIVND (reference sequence). CDR3 coding DNA: TGTGCCAGTAGTATATCACTAGCGGGAGGCTACGAGCAGTACTTC. This encodes CASSISLAGGYEQYF.

The chain employs TRBV18 and TRBJ2-5, with D possibly being TRBD2 (6 bases). V lost 3 bases and J 5 bases, leaving 19 bases between the germline ends. The CDR3 is 16 residues long. Germline lookup yields CDR1 KGHSH and CDR2 LQKENI. CDR3 bases: TGTGCCAGCTCACCTCGAGGAGGGGCGATTTTGGAGACCCAGTACTTC. Translating gives CASSPRGGAILETQYF.

The chain joins TRBV6-2 or TRBV6-3 to TRBJ2-1; 7 nucleotides align to TRBD2. The CDR3 is 12 residues long. The V segment lost 0 bases and the J segment 11 bases; nucleotides outside the gene matches: 1. The germline CDR1 and CDR2 sequences are MNHEY and SVGEGT. The CDR3 loop is CASSYSAGKQFF. The CDR3 nucleotides are TGTGCCAGCAGTTACTCAGCGGGAAAGCAGTTCTTC.

The rearrangement joins TRBV15 to TRBJ1-5; tentatively, D is TRBD1 (5 bases). There are 14 residues in the CDR3. V was shortened by 6 bases and J by 6 bases, with 15 bases between the two germline ends. Germline CDR1 LNHNV, CDR2 YYDKDF (reference sequence). The CDR3 region has the DNA TGTGCCACCAGGCGACAGTCTGAGCCTCAGCCCCAGCATTTT. This gives the protein CATRRQSEPQPQHF.

This clone was observed once. DNA of the CDR3: TGTGCCAGCTCACAGTATAGCGGGAGTCGGTACAATGAGCAGTTCTTC. This codes for CASSQYSGSRYNEQFF. This rearrangement joins TRBV18 to TRBJ2-1; 9 bases are shared with TRBD2. V trimming: 4 bases; J trimming: 4 bases; junction bases outside the gene matches: 8. Germline CDR1 is KGHSH and CDR2 is LQKENI. This CDR3 is 16 amino acids long.

V is TRBV3-1 (or the pseudogene TRBV3-2) and J is TRBJ2-2; 10 bases agree with TRBD2. The CDR3 covers 17 residues. Per germline, CDR1 LGHDT and CDR2 YNNKEL (reference sequence). The V gene end was trimmed by 0 bases and the J gene end by 4 bases; junction bases not matched to a gene: 5. In DNA, the CDR3 is TGTGCCAGCAGCCAAGACCCTAGCGGGAGAGGCACCGGGGAGCTGTTTTTT. It translates to CASSQDPSGRGTGELFF.

The rearrangement uses TRBV28 and TRBJ2-7, with 9 bases fitting TRBD2. This CDR3 is 17 amino acids long. CDR1 MDHEN and CDR2 SYDVKM come from the germline V gene. V dropped 1 base and J dropped 2; count of bases not matched to a gene: 9. The CDR3 spells CASSLFSLAGHPYEQYF. As DNA, the CDR3 is TGTGCCAGCAGTTTATTCTCCCTAGCGGGGCACCCCTACGAGCAGTACTTC.

This chain connects TRBV27 to TRBJ1-1; no firm D call. V was clipped by 6 bases and J by 6 bases, with 14 bases between them. Germline V lookup: CDR1 MNHEY, CDR2 SMNVEV (reference sequence). This CDR3 has 13 residues. This chain's CDR3 is CASSPSARAEAFF. The CDR3 DNA reads TGTGCCAGCAGCCCCTCGGCTCGGGCTGAAGCTTTCTTT.

The CDR3 coding sequence is TGCGCCAGCAGCCAGACTAGCGGGACCAGTGGGGTCTACAATGAGCAGTTCTTC. It codes for CASSQTSGTSGVYNEQFF. The chain uses TRBV4-3 and TRBJ2-1, with 11 bases that match TRBD2. Trimming removed 3 bases from V and 3 bases from J; junction bases left unmatched: 10. In germline, CDR1 is LGHNA, CDR2 YSLEER. CDR3 length equals 18 residues.